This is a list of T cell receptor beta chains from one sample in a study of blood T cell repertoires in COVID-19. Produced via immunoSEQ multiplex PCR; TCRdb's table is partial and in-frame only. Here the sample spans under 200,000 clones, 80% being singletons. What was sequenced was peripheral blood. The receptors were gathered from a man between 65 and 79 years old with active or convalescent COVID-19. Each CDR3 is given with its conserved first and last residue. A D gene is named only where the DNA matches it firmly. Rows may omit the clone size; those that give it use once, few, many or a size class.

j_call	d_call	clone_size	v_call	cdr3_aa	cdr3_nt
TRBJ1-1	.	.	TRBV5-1	CASSRTDGGTEAFF	TGCGCCAGCAGCAGGACCGACGGGGGGACTGAAGCTTTCTTT
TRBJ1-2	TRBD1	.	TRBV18	CASSLGQGRAFGYTF	TGTGCCAGCTCACTAGGACAGGGACGGGCGTTTGGCTACACCTTC
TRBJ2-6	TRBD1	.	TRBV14	CASSQDGTGGFGANVLTF	TGTGCCAGCAGCCAAGATGGGACAGGGGGCTTTGGGGCCAACGTCCTGACTTTC
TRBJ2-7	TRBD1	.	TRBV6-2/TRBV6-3	CASSRQQGASYEQYF	TGTGCCAGCAGTCGCCAACAGGGGGCCTCCTACGAGCAGTACTTC
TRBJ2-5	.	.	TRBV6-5	CASKYAGEETQYF	TGTGCCAGCAAATACGCCGGAGAGGAGACCCAGTACTTC
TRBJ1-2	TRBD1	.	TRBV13	CASSTSTGGYGYTF	TGTGCCAGCAGCACCTCGACAGGGGGATATGGCTACACCTTC
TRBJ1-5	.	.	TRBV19	CASSIQDRGPQHF	TGTGCCAGTAGTATCCAGGACCGGGGGCCCCAGCATTTT
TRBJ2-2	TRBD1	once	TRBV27	CASSLRGGWNEPGELFF	TGTGCCAGCAGTTTAAGAGGGGGCTGGAATGAACCCGGGGAGCTGTTTTTT
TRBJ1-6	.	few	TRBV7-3	CASSFQPGEGSPLHF	TGTGCCAGCAGCTTTCAGCCAGGGGAAGGGTCACCCCTCCACTTT
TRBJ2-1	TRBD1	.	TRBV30	CAWSVGTGYSDEQFF	TGTGCCTGGAGTGTAGGGACAGGGTACTCGGATGAGCAGTTCTTC
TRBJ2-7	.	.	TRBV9	CASSVGPASSISLEQYF	TGTGCCAGCAGCGTAGGTCCTGCGTCTAGCATTTCGTTAGAGCAGTACTTC
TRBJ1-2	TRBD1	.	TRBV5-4	CASSSPSGTAIGYTF	TGTGCCAGCAGCTCACCATCCGGGACAGCAATCGGCTACACCTTC
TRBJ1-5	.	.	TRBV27	CASSPEAARGNQPQHF	TGTGCCAGCAGTCCCGAGGCGGCGAGGGGCAATCAGCCCCAGCATTTT
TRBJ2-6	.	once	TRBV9	CASSARVGGANVLTF	TGTGCCAGCAGCGCGAGGGTTGGTGGGGCCAACGTCCTGACTTTC
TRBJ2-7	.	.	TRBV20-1	CSASESPNSYEQYF	TGCAGTGCTAGTGAGTCGCCTAACTCCTACGAGCAGTACTTC
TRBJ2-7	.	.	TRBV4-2	CASSQDIQRTYEQYF	TGTGCCAGCAGCCAAGATATCCAGCGGACCTACGAGCAGTACTTC
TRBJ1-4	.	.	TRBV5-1	CASSFGEGVGEKLFF	TGCGCCAGCAGCTTCGGAGAGGGAGTCGGGGAAAAACTGTTTTTT
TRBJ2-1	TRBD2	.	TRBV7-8	CASSLRESSYNEQFF	TGTGCCAGCAGCTTGCGGGAGAGCTCCTACAATGAGCAGTTCTTC
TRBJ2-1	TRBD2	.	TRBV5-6	CASSLGRGGQFF	TGTGCCAGCTCCCTGGGGCGGGGGGGCCAGTTCTTC
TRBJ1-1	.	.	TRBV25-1	CASSRGSTEAFF	TGTGCCAGCAGCCGGGGGAGCACTGAAGCTTTCTTT
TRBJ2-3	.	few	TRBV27	CASSLSREGTQYF	TGTGCCAGCAGTTTATCGAGAGAGGGTACGCAGTATTTT
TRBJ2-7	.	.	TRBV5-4	CASSGGRTGGSYEQYF	TGTGCCAGCAGCGGCGGGAGAACAGGGGGCTCCTACGAGCAGTACTTC
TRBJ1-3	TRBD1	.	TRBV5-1	CASSTGDRASGNTIYF	TGCGCCAGCAGCACCGGCGACAGGGCATCAGGAAACACCATATATTTT